This T cell receptor (beta chain) was identified during a study of T cell changes during pregnancy in multiple sclerosis. Germline V gene lookup returns CDR1 DFQATT and CDR2 SNEGSKA (reference sequence). Trimming pared 3 bases from V and 6 bases from J, leaving 3 bases between. The CDR3 runs 10 residues. Assay used: immunoSEQ multiplex PCR; TCRdb lists only in-frame clones, some missing. The sample records under 90,000 clones, over 85% being singletons. The source is a female donor in good health, enrolled as a control in a pregnancy study. The chain uses TRBV20-1 and TRBJ2-1; unclear D gene. The specimen was peripheral blood, collected in the second trimester of pregnancy. CDR3 in amino acids: CSASRNEQFF. The CDR3 bases are TGCAGTGCTAGCCGCAATGAGCAGTTCTTC.